This entry describes one T cell receptor (beta chain). The data were taken from a study of OX40 agonist ivuxolimab in advanced cancers. Any history of autoimmune disease or systemic immunosuppression disqualified patients. Only in-frame clones appear in the TCRdb table, and some are missing; sequencing was by immunoSEQ multiplex PCR. The table records about 62,000 clones, around 92% of them present only once. This CDR3 spans 14 amino acids. Germline V lookup: CDR1 SGDLS, CDR2 YYNGEE. Germline trimming cut 2 bases from V and 2 bases from J; bases unmatched to any gene: 4. The chain has TRBV9 and TRBJ2-7, with 7 bases identical to TRBD1. The input for sequencing was CD4+ or CD8+ T cells sorted from blood, taken in a trial of the OX40 agonist ivuxolimab. The clonotype originates from an adult with an advanced solid tumor such as melanoma, head and neck, liver or kidney cancer. In nucleotides, the CDR3 is TGTGCCAGCAGCGTGGACAGGATTCCCTACGAGCAGTACTTC. It is translated as CASSVDRIPYEQYF.